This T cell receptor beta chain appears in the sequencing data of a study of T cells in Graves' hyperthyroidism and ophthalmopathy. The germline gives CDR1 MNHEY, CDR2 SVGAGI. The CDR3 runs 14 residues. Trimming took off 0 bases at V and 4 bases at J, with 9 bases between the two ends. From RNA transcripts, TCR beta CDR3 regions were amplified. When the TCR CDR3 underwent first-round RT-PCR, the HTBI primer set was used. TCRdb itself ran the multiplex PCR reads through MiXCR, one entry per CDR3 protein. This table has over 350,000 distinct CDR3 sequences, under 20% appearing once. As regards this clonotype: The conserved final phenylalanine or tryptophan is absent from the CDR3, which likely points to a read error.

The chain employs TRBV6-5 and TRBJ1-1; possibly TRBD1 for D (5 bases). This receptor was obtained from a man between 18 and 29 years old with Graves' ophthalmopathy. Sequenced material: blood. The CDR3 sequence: CASSYSARGTEAFL. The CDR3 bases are TGTGCCAGCAGTTACTCGGCAAGGGGCACTGAAGCTTTCCTT.